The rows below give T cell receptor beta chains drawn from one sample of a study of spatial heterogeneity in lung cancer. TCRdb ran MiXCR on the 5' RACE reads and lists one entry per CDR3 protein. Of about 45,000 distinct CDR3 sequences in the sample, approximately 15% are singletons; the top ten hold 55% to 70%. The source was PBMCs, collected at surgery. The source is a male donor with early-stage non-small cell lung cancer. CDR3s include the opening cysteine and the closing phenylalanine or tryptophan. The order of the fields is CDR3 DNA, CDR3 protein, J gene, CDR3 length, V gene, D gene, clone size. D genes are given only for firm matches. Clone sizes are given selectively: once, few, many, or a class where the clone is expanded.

TGTGCCAGCAGCCTAGTAGCGGGCTCCTACAATGAGCAGTTCTTC,CASSLVAGSYNEQFF,TRBJ2-1,15,TRBV7-2,TRBD2,few
TGTGCCAGCAGCTTAGCGGGGGCCTATGGCTACACCTTC,CASSLAGAYGYTF,TRBJ1-2,13,TRBV7-9,-,few
TGTGCCAGCAGCAAATCTAGCATCCCCTACAATGAGCAGTTCTTC,CASSKSSIPYNEQFF,TRBJ2-1,15,TRBV21-1,-,few
TGTGCCAGCAGCTTGTGGATGAACACTGAAGCTTTCTTT,CASSLWMNTEAFF,TRBJ1-1,13,TRBV5-6,-,many
TGCGCCAGCAGCCAAGCCCCGGGACAGCCCTACGAGCAGTACTTC,CASSQAPGQPYEQYF,TRBJ2-7,15,TRBV4-3,TRBD1,many
TGTGCCAGCAGCTCCCTAGGCTACATGGTCTCAGATACGCAGTATTTT,CASSSLGYMVSDTQYF,TRBJ2-3,16,TRBV7-6,-,few
TGTGCCAGCAGTCCACAGGAGTTAGGTTCCTACGAGCAGTACTTC,CASSPQELGSYEQYF,TRBJ2-7,15,TRBV6-2/TRBV6-3,-,-
TGCAGCGTTGAACAGCGGGGGTACTACGAGCAGTACTTC,CSVEQRGYYEQYF,TRBJ2-7,13,TRBV29-1,TRBD2,many
TGTGCCAGCAGCGAGACAGGCTACTCCTACGAGCAGTACTTC,CASSETGYSYEQYF,TRBJ2-7,14,TRBV5-6,-,-
TGCAGTGCTAAGCCAGGGCACACCGGGGAGCTGTTTTTT,CSAKPGHTGELFF,TRBJ2-2,13,TRBV20-1,-,once
TGTGCCAGCAGCCAAGGATTTCCCGGACAGGGGATTTCAGATACGCAGTATTTT,CASSQGFPGQGISDTQYF,TRBJ2-3,18,TRBV14,TRBD1,-
TGTGCCAGCTCCCGAGGAGGGGGCGAGCAGTACTTC,CASSRGGGEQYF,TRBJ2-7,12,TRBV27,-,many
TGTGCCAGCAGTGAATCTTCCGGGAGTGGCACAGATACGCAGTATTTT,CASSESSGSGTDTQYF,TRBJ2-3,16,TRBV25-1,-,-
TGTGCCAGCAGTCGCCCAGGGTACGAGCAGTACTTC,CASSRPGYEQYF,TRBJ2-7,12,TRBV7-2,-,few
TGCAGTGCTCCCCTAGGTCCGGCCGGGGAGCTGTTTTTT,CSAPLGPAGELFF,TRBJ2-2,13,TRBV20-1,-,few
TGTGCCAGCAACCGCGCTATCAATGAGCAGTTCTTC,CASNRAINEQFF,TRBJ2-1,12,TRBV2,-,-
TGCGCCAGCAGCCAAGAACGGCGGAGCTCTGGAAACACCATATATTTT,CASSQERRSSGNTIYF,TRBJ1-3,16,TRBV4-1,-,few
TGTGCCAGCAGAAGCGAGGGTGTCCTCCACTTT,CASRSEGVLHF,TRBJ1-6,11,TRBV7-2,-,-
TGTGCCAGCAGCGTAGGAGGCCTAAGCGGCGAGCAGTACTTC,CASSVGGLSGEQYF,TRBJ2-7,14,TRBV9,-,many
TGCAGTGCTAGTAGGAGGGATACTGGGGCCAACGTCCTGACTTTC,CSASRRDTGANVLTF,TRBJ2-6,15,TRBV20-1,-,-
TGCGCCAGCAGCCGTACACTCACAGGAGGACCAGATACGCAGTATTTT,CASSRTLTGGPDTQYF,TRBJ2-3,16,TRBV5-1,-,once
TGCGCCAGCAGGTCTGGGACAGCCTTTGGAAACACCATATATTTT,CASRSGTAFGNTIYF,TRBJ1-3,15,TRBV4-1,TRBD1,few
TGTGCCAGCAGCCAGACAGGGGACTCCTACAATGAGCAGTTCTTC,CASSQTGDSYNEQFF,TRBJ2-1,15,TRBV27,TRBD1,-
TGCGCCAGCAGCCGATCAACAGGGCTTAACACAGATACGCAGTATTTT,CASSRSTGLNTDTQYF,TRBJ2-3,16,TRBV5-1,-,-
TGTGCCAGTAGTCCCAGGACAGGGGCAAGCAATCAGCCCCAGCATTTT,CASSPRTGASNQPQHF,TRBJ1-5,16,TRBV19,TRBD1,-
TGTGCCATCAGAGGACAGGGCCTCTACGAGCAGTACTTC,CAIRGQGLYEQYF,TRBJ2-7,13,TRBV10-3,TRBD1,-
TGTGCCAGCAGCGAAACAGGGGCCCTTGGTACGCAGTATTTT,CASSETGALGTQYF,TRBJ2-3,14,TRBV6-5,TRBD1,few
TGCGCCAGCACCGGACCTGGGGCCAACGTCCTGACTTTC,CASTGPGANVLTF,TRBJ2-6,13,TRBV5-1,-,many
TGTGCCAGCAGTTACGTGGCTTTGGGGAACTATGGCTACACCTTC,CASSYVALGNYGYTF,TRBJ1-2,15,TRBV6-2/TRBV6-3,-,few
TGTGCCAGCAGTTACACGACAGTGAACACTGAAGCTTTCTTT,CASSYTTVNTEAFF,TRBJ1-1,14,TRBV6-2/TRBV6-3,-,-
TGTGCCAGCAGCTCTAGGGTCAGGGTAGACCGTTCTAGCACAGATACGCAGTATTTT,CASSSRVRVDRSSTDTQYF,TRBJ2-3,19,TRBV7-9,-,many
TGTGCCAGCAGCTTGGTGGGGACTAGCAACGAGCAGTACTTC,CASSLVGTSNEQYF,TRBJ2-7,14,TRBV5-4,TRBD2,-
TGTGCCAGCAGTAAACTAGCGGGGACATCCTACAATGAGCAGTTCTTC,CASSKLAGTSYNEQFF,TRBJ2-1,16,TRBV6-2/TRBV6-3,TRBD2,-
TGTGCCAGCAGTCCAGTAAGCAGACGAGGAGATAATTCACCCCTCCACTTT,CASSPVSRRGDNSPLHF,TRBJ1-6,17,TRBV12-3/TRBV12-4,-,-
TGTGCCAGCAGTGGCCCCAACTATGGCTACACCTTC,CASSGPNYGYTF,TRBJ1-2,12,TRBV2,-,-
TGTGCCAGCAGCGTAGGAAGCGGGCTGCACTACGAGCAGTACTTC,CASSVGSGLHYEQYF,TRBJ2-7,15,TRBV9,-,many
TGCAGCGTTGCAGAACGCCGCAGAGATACGCAGTATTTT,CSVAERRRDTQYF,TRBJ2-3,13,TRBV29-1,-,many
TGCGCCAGCAGCTGGGAGGGGACAGGGGAAGAGACCCAGTACTTC,CASSWEGTGEETQYF,TRBJ2-5,15,TRBV5-1,TRBD1,-
TGCGCCAGCAGCTTCGACTCGGGAGGGGATCAGCCCCAGCATTTT,CASSFDSGGDQPQHF,TRBJ1-5,15,TRBV5-1,-,-
TGTGCCAGCAGTCCTATAGACAGCACAGATACGCAGTATTTT,CASSPIDSTDTQYF,TRBJ2-3,14,TRBV27,-,few
TGCGCCAGCAGCCAGGATAGACTGACAGCTCCCTATGGCTACACCTTC,CASSQDRLTAPYGYTF,TRBJ1-2,16,TRBV4-1,-,medium-sized
TGCAGCGCCGCCCTGCGAGATACGCAGTATTTT,CSAALRDTQYF,TRBJ2-3,11,TRBV29-1,-,many
TGTGCCAGCAGCCTCTTAGGGACAGGGGGCTACAATGAGCAGTTCTTC,CASSLLGTGGYNEQFF,TRBJ2-1,16,TRBV3-1,TRBD1,few
TGCAGTGCTTATGGGGGATACCAAGAGACCCAGTACTTC,CSAYGGYQETQYF,TRBJ2-5,13,TRBV20-1,-,-
TGCGCCAGCAGCTTGGTAGGGGCGGATGAGACCCAGTACTTC,CASSLVGADETQYF,TRBJ2-5,14,TRBV5-1,-,many
TGCAGCGTTGGACAGGGCCAGGGCACTGAAGCTTTCTTT,CSVGQGQGTEAFF,TRBJ1-1,13,TRBV29-1,TRBD1,-
TGCAGTGCTAAGGGACTTGACAATGAGCAGTTCTTC,CSAKGLDNEQFF,TRBJ2-1,12,TRBV20-1,-,few